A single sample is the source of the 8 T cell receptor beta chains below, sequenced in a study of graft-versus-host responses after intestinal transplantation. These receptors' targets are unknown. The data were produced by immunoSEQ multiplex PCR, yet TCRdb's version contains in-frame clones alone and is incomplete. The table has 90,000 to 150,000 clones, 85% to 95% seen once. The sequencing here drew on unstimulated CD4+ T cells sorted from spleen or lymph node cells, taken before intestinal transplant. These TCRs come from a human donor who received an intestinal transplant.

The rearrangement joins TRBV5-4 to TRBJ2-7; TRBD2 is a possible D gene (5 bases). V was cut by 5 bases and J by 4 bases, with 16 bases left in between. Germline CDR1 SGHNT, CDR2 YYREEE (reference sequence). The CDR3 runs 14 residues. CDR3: CASREAIDSYEQYF. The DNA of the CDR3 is TGTGCCAGCAGGGAGGCTATAGACTCTTACGAGCAGTACTTC.

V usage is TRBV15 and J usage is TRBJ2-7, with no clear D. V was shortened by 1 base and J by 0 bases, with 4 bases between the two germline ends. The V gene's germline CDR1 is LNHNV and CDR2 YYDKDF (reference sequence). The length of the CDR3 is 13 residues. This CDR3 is CATSRGASYEQYF. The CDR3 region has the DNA TGTGCCACCAGCAGAGGGGCCTCCTACGAGCAGTACTTC.

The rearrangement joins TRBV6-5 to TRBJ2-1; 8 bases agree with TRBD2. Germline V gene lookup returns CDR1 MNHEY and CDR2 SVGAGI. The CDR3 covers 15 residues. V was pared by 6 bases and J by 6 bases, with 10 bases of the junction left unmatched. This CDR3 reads CASRRAGERLNEQFF. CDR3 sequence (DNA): TGTGCCAGCAGGCGAGCGGGAGAGCGACTCAATGAGCAGTTCTTC.

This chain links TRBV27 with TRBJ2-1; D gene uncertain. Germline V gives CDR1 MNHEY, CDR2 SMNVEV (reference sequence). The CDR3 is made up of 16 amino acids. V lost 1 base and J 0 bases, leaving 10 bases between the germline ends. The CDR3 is CASSLWADISYNEQFF. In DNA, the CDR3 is TGTGCCAGCAGTTTATGGGCAGACATCTCCTACAATGAGCAGTTCTTC.

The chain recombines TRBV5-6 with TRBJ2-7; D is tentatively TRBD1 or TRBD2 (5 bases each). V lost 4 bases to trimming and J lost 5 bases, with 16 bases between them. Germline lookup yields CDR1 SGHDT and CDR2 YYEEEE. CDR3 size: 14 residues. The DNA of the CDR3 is TGTGCCAGCAGCCGACCGGGGACCAACCACGAGCAGTACTTC. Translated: CASSRPGTNHEQYF.

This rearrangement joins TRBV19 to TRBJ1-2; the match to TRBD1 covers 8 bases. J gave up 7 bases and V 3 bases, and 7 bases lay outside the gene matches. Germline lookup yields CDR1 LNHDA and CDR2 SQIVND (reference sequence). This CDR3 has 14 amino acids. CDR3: CASSILRDRCGYTF. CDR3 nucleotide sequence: TGTGCCAGTAGTATCCTTAGGGACAGGTGTGGCTACACCTTC.

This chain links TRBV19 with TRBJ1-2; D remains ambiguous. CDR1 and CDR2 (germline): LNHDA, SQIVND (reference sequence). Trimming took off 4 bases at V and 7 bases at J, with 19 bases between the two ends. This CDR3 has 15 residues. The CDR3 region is CASSTPLGEIGGYTF. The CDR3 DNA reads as TGTGCCAGTAGTACACCTCTCGGCGAAATAGGTGGCTACACCTTC.

The CDR3 is CASSFRRTSATGELFF. The CDR3 region has the DNA TGTGCCAGCAGCTTCCGCAGGACTAGCGCCACCGGGGAGCTGTTTTTT. The V gene is TRBV5-6, the J gene TRBJ2-2, with 9 bases that match TRBD2. V was pared by 2 bases and J by 4 bases, with 6 bases of the junction left unmatched. Germline CDR1 SGHDT, CDR2 YYEEEE. This CDR3 comprises 16 residues.